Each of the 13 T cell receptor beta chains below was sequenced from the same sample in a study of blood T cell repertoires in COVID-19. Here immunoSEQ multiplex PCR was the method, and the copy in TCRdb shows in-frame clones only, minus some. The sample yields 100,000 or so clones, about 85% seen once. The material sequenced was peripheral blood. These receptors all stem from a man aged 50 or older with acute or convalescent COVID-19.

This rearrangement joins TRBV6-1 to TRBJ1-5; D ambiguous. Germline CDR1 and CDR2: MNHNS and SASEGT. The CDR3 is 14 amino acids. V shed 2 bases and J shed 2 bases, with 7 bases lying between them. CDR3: CASSESIGNQPQHF. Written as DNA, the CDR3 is TGTGCCAGCAGTGAAAGCATCGGCAATCAGCCCCAGCATTTT.

The CDR3, as DNA: TGTGCCAGCAGTTTTGGAAGCGGGGTAAATGAAGCTTTCTTT. It translates to CASSFGSGVNEAFF. The chain links TRBV11-3 to TRBJ1-1, with no clear D. The CDR3 extends over 14 amino acids. V gave up 6 bases and J gave up 7 bases, with 18 bases separating them. Germline V gene data show CDR1 as SGHNT and CDR2 as YENEEA. Full variable domain (missing parts from reference TRBV11-3 and TRBJ1-1): EAGVVQSPRYKIIEKKQPVAFWCNPISGHNTLYWYLQNLGQGPELLIRYENEEAVDDSQLPKDRFSAERLKGVDSTLKIQPAELGDSAVYLCASSFGSGVNEAFFGQGTRLTVV.

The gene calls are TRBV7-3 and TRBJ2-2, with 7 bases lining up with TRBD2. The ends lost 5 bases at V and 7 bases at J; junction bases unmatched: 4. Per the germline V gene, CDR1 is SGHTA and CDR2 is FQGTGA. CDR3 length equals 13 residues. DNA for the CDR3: TGTGCCAGCAGCCCTAGCGGACTCGGGGAGCTGTTTTTT. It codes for CASSPSGLGELFF.

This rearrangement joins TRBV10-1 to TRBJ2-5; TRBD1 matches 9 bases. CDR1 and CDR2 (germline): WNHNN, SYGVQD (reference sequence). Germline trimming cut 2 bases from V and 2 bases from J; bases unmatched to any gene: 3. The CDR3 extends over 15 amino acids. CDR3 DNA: TGCGCCAGCAGTGAGGCCGGGACAGGGCAAGAGACCCAGTACTTC. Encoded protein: CASSEAGTGQETQYF.

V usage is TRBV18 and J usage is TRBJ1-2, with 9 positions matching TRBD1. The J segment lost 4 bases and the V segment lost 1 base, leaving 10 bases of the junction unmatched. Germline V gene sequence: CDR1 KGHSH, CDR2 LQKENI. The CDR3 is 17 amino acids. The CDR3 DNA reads TGTGCCAGCTCACCACTAGGGGACAGGGAATACATCTATGGCTACACCTTC. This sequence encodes CASSPLGDREYIYGYTF.

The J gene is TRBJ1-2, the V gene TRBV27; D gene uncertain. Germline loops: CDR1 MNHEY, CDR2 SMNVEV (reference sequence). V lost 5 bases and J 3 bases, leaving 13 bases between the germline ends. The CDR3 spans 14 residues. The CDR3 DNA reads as TGTGCCAGCAGTCTGACATATTTGGACTATGGCTACACCTTC. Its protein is CASSLTYLDYGYTF.

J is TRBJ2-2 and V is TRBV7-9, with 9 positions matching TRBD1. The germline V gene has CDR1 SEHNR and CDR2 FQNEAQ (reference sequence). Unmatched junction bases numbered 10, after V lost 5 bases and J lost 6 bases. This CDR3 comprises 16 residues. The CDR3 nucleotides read TGTGCCAGCAGCCCTAACAGGGGGCCCTACTCCGGGGAGCTGTTTTTT. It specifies CASSPNRGPYSGELFF.

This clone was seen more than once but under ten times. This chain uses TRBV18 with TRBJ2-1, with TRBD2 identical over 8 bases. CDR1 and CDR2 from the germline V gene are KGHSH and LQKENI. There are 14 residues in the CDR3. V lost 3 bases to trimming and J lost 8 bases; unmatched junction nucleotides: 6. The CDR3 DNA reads TGTGCCAGCTCACCGGGACTAGTGTCGGATGAGCAGTTCTTC. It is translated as CASSPGLVSDEQFF.

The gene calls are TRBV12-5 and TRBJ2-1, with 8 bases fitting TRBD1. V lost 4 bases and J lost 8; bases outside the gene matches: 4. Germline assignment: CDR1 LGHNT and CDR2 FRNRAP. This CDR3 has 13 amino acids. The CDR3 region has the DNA TGTGCTAGTGGTTCGGGACAGGCCCATGAGCAGTTCTTC. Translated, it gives CASGSGQAHEQFF.

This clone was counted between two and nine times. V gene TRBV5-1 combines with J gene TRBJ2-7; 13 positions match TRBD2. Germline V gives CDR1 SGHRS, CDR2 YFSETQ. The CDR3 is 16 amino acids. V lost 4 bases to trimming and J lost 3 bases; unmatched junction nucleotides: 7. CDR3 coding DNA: TGCGCCAGCAGCGGGGGGACTAGCGGGGCCCTCTACGAGCAGTACTTC. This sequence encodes CASSGGTSGALYEQYF.

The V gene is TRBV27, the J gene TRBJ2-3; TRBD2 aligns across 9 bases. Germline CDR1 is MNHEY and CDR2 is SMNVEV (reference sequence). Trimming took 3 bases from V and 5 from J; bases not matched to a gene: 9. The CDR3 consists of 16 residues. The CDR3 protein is CASSFTAGGREDTQYF. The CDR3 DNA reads TGTGCCAGCAGTTTTACCGCGGGGGGGCGTGAAGATACGCAGTATTTT.

For the CDR3, the DNA is TGTGCCAGCTCAACAGGGGAAAGCTCCTATAATTCACCCCTCCACTTT. Its translation: CASSTGESSYNSPLHF. V usage is TRBV18 and J usage is TRBJ1-6; 7 nucleotides line up with TRBD1. V was pared by 5 bases and J by 0 bases, with 4 bases of the junction left unmatched. The CDR3 extends over 16 amino acids. Looked up from germline, CDR1 is KGHSH and CDR2 is LQKENI.

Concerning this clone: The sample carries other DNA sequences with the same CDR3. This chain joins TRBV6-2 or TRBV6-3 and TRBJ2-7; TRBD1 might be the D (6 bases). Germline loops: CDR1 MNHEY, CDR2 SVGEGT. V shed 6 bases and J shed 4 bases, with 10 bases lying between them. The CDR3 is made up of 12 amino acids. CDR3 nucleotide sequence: TGTGCCAGCAGCAGCACAGGGTACGAGCAGTACTTC. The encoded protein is CASSSTGYEQYF.